Following are 32 T cell receptor beta chains from one sample sequenced in a study of T cell responses to AZD1222 COVID-19 vaccine. The method was immunoSEQ multiplex PCR; TCRdb's version includes in-frame clones alone and lacks a portion of them. This sample has 130,000 to 150,000 clones; about nine tenths occur once, and the top ten carry approximately 3.6%. This specimen was peripheral blood, taken on day 0 of AZD1222 vaccination. These receptors were taken from an adult in good health.

This chain links TRBV30 with TRBJ2-1, with D possibly matching TRBD2 (7 bases). Looked up from germline, CDR1 is GTSNPN and CDR2 is SVGIG (reference sequence). The V end was cut by 0 bases, the J end by 4 bases, with 13 bases between. This CDR3 is 15 amino acids long. CDR3 loop: CAWSVSRGPYNEQFF. In DNA, the CDR3 is TGTGCCTGGAGTGTATCGCGGGGGCCTTACAATGAGCAGTTCTTC.

This rearrangement joins TRBV19 to TRBJ1-5; no clear D. Germline V lookup: CDR1 LNHDA, CDR2 SQIVND (reference sequence). Trimming removed 9 bases at V and 0 bases at J, with 18 bases between. This CDR3 region has 16 residues. The CDR3: CASQSEGSYSNQPQHF. For the CDR3, the DNA is TGTGCCAGCCAATCGGAAGGCAGCTATAGCAATCAGCCCCAGCATTTT.

V and J are TRBV18 and TRBJ2-1; 7 nucleotides match TRBD2. Germline V gives CDR1 KGHSH, CDR2 LQKENI. Germline trimming cut 2 bases from V and 0 bases from J; bases unmatched to any gene: 13. This CDR3 comprises 19 residues. The CDR3 DNA follows: TGTGCCAGCTCACCAAAGTCTCCAGCGGGGCGGAGCTCCTACAATGAGCAGTTCTTC. Its translation is CASSPKSPAGRSSYNEQFF.

The chain's CDR3 is CASSPTATNGYTF. DNA of the CDR3: TGTGCCAGCAGCCCCACCGCGACTAATGGCTACACCTTC. The rearrangement uses TRBV12-3 or TRBV12-4 and TRBJ1-2; D uncertain. The CDR3 contains 13 residues. Trimming cost V 6 bases and J 6 bases, with 14 bases left between them.

This clone showed up just once. The chain carries TRBV28 and TRBJ1-5; 9 nucleotides line up with TRBD1. Trimming cost V 7 bases and J 3 bases; bases outside gene matches: 10. This CDR3 region has 16 residues. CDR1 is MDHEN and CDR2 is SYDVKM in the germline V gene. The CDR3 protein is CASNGLGQGTNQPQHF. Here the CDR3 DNA reads TGTGCCAGCAACGGCCTCGGACAGGGGACCAATCAGCCCCAGCATTTT. Full variable domain (rest looked up from reference TRBV28 and TRBJ1-5): DVKVTQSSRYLVKRTGEKVFLECVQDMDHENMFWYRQDPGLGLRLIYFSYDVKMKEKGDIPEGYSVSREKKERFSLILESASTNQTSMYLCASNGLGQGTNQPQHFGDGTRLSIL.

This chain joins TRBV6-5 and TRBJ2-5, with 8 bases matching TRBD1. The CDR3 sequence is 14 residues long. Losses at the gene ends were 5 bases for V and 2 bases for J; bases not matched to a gene: 4. Germline assignment: CDR1 MNHEY and CDR2 SVGAGI. CDR3 nucleotide sequence: TGTGCCAGCAGTAGACAGGGGAGGCAAGAGACCCAGTACTTC. This encodes CASSRQGRQETQYF.

The CDR3 DNA follows: TGTGCCAGCAGCTTCCGACAGACGAACTATGGCTACACCTTC. Its translation is CASSFRQTNYGYTF. This rearrangement joins TRBV11-3 to TRBJ1-2; D perhaps matches TRBD1 (5 bases). Trimming shortened V by 3 bases and J by 2 bases, and 10 bases separated the two germline ends. Germline V gives CDR1 SGHNT, CDR2 YENEEA. There are 14 residues in the CDR3.

The chain recombines TRBV6-5 with TRBJ1-2; D may be TRBD1 (5 bases). The ends were cut back, 0 bases at V and 7 bases at J, with 15 bases in the middle. The germline gives CDR1 MNHEY, CDR2 SVGAGI. There are 15 residues in the CDR3. The CDR3 sequence is CASSYSSVGPGGYTF. CDR3 DNA sequence: TGTGCCAGCAGTTACTCGAGTGTGGGGCCAGGTGGCTACACCTTC.

The chain uses TRBV19 and TRBJ1-2; D is uncertain. Germline V gene sequence: CDR1 LNHDA, CDR2 SQIVND (reference sequence). Trimming took 5 bases from V and 1 from J, leaving 8 bases between them. The CDR3 covers 13 residues. This CDR3 is CASSLDVNYGYTF. The CDR3 DNA sequence: TGTGCCAGTAGTTTGGACGTTAACTATGGCTACACCTTC.

The genes are TRBV3-1 (or the pseudogene TRBV3-2) and TRBJ1-2; no reliable D call. The CDR3 is 14 amino acids. Germline V gene lookup returns CDR1 LGHDT and CDR2 YNNKEL (reference sequence). Trimming shortened V by 2 bases and J by 4 bases, and 11 bases separated the two germline ends. The CDR3, as DNA: TGTGCCAGCAGCCAAACGCGGGGTAGCTATGGCTACACCTTC. This gives the protein CASSQTRGSYGYTF.

The chain is built from TRBV4-3 and TRBJ2-7, with a tentative D call TRBD1 (6 bases). From germline, CDR1 is LGHNA and CDR2 YSLEER. V gave up 4 bases and J gave up 0 bases, with 28 bases separating them. There are 20 residues in the CDR3. The CDR3 sequence: CASSLFLGQRQDPSSYEQYF. CDR3 bases: TGCGCCAGCAGCCTTTTTCTCGGACAGCGACAGGATCCGAGCTCCTACGAGCAGTACTTC.

CDR3 bases: TGTGCCAGCAGCGACCGGGGAGAGCAGTACTTC. It translates to CASSDRGEQYF. The chain employs TRBV5-6 and TRBJ2-7, with a tentative D call TRBD2 (5 bases). Trimming took 4 bases from V and 7 from J, leaving 9 bases between them. The CDR3 has 11 amino acids. The germline V gene has CDR1 SGHDT and CDR2 YYEEEE.

This chain uses TRBV5-1 with TRBJ2-7, with D possibly called TRBD1 or TRBD2 (5 bases each). The CDR3 is 13 amino acids. V dropped 4 bases and J dropped 1 base, with 9 bases sitting between them. Germline V gene data show CDR1 as SGHRS and CDR2 as YFSETQ. As DNA, the CDR3 is TGCGCCAGCAGCCGGGACCCTTCCTACGAGCAGTACTTC. Amino acid sequence: CASSRDPSYEQYF.

This clone was observed at least ten times. V is TRBV19 and J is TRBJ2-2; the D gene is possibly TRBD2 (6 bases). There are 14 residues in the CDR3. Germline V gives CDR1 LNHDA, CDR2 SQIVND (reference sequence). Trimming took 11 bases from V and 1 from J, leaving 14 bases between them. The CDR3 loop reads CACGTRMNTGELFF. The DNA of the CDR3 is TGTGCCTGCGGGACTCGGATGAACACCGGGGAGCTGTTTTTT.

The rearrangement joins TRBV9 to TRBJ1-1; 12 nucleotides match TRBD1. Germline CDR1 and CDR2: SGDLS and YYNGEE. This CDR3 has 14 amino acids. Trimming at V came to 0 bases and at J to 11 bases, leaving 5 bases not matched to a gene. The CDR3 protein is CASSVGGQGAGAFF. CDR3 sequence (DNA): TGTGCCAGCAGCGTAGGGGGACAGGGGGCCGGCGCTTTCTTT.

This clone was counted a few times. This chain links TRBV29-1 with TRBJ2-7, with TRBD1 as a possible D gene (6 bases). V lost 5 bases and J lost 6, with 17 bases in between. Germline V gives CDR1 SQVTM, CDR2 ANQGSEA. This CDR3 spans 13 amino acids. The CDR3 region is CSVRPPGTTEQYF. The DNA for the CDR3 is TGCAGCGTTCGTCCCCCCGGGACAACCGAGCAGTACTTC.

The gene calls are TRBV7-2 and TRBJ1-4; TRBD1 is a possible D gene (5 bases). The germline CDR1 and CDR2 sequences are SGHTA and FQGNSA. There are 12 residues in the CDR3. With 4 bases removed from V and 15 bases from J, the gap between germline ends came to 15 bases. CDR3 region: CASSSSTEPMFF. For the CDR3, the DNA is TGTGCCAGCAGCTCATCGACAGAACCTATGTTTTTT.

The J gene is TRBJ1-3, the V gene TRBV19; unclear D gene. CDR1 and CDR2 from the germline V gene are LNHDA and SQIVND (reference sequence). CDR3 length: 16 residues. The V and J ends lost 8 bases and 0 bases respectively, with 17 bases between them. CDR3 sequence: CASRSPGKSSGNTIYF. CDR3 DNA: TGTGCCAGTCGTTCCCCGGGCAAGAGCTCTGGAAACACCATATATTTT. Full variable domain (outside the CDR3, taken from reference TRBV19 and TRBJ1-3): DGGITQSPKYLFRKEGQNVTLSCEQNLNHDAMYWYRQDPGQGLRLIYYSQIVNDFQKGDIAEGYSVSREKKESFPLTVTSAQKNPTAFYLCASRSPGKSSGNTIYFGEGSWLTVV.

The chain employs TRBV7-3 and TRBJ2-3; TRBD2 matches at 9 bases. The CDR3 has 16 amino acids. Germline V gene data show CDR1 as SGHTA and CDR2 as FQGTGA. J was trimmed by 1 base and V by 4 bases; bases with no gene match: 6. CDR3 in DNA: TGTGCCAGCAGCTCCATGCGGACTAGCGGCACAGATACGCAGTATTTT. Translation: CASSSMRTSGTDTQYF.

J is TRBJ2-2 and V is TRBV15; D perhaps matches TRBD2 (6 bases). This CDR3 has 17 amino acids. Per the germline V gene, CDR1 is LNHNV and CDR2 is YYDKDF (reference sequence). V was clipped by 0 bases and J by 5 bases, with 16 bases between them. The CDR3 is CATSREVGVAVTGELFF. The CDR3 bases are TGTGCCACCAGCAGAGAAGTCGGGGTAGCGGTTACCGGGGAGCTGTTTTTT.

The chain has TRBV15 and TRBJ1-1, with 9 bases identical to TRBD1. The CDR3 covers 15 residues. Germline V CDR1 and CDR2: LNHNV, YYDKDF (reference sequence). V shed 1 base, J shed 7 bases, and the junction held 7 bases outside the gene matches. The CDR3 loop reads CATSRGDRDFNEAFF. Here the CDR3 DNA reads TGTGCCACCAGCAGAGGGGACAGGGATTTCAATGAAGCTTTCTTT.

This sequence joins TRBV9 and TRBJ2-3; D call uncertain. The V end was cut by 3 bases, the J end by 2 bases, with 4 bases between. Germline V gene data show CDR1 as SGDLS and CDR2 as YYNGEE. The CDR3 runs to 12 residues. The CDR3 here is CASSGDTDTQYF. The CDR3, as DNA: TGTGCCAGCAGCGGAGACACAGATACGCAGTATTTT.

The gene calls are TRBV6-6 and TRBJ1-5; possible D gene TRBD1, 6 bases. CDR1 is MNHNY, CDR2 SVGAGI, per germline (reference sequence). The CDR3 loop spans 15 amino acids. Trimming took off 2 bases at V and 7 bases at J, with 15 bases between the two ends. The CDR3 region has the DNA TGTGCCAGCAGTTACAGGGACATCCCCGGGCAGCCCCAGCATTTT. It specifies CASSYRDIPGQPQHF.

This chain uses TRBV6-5 with TRBJ1-4; a possible D gene is TRBD1 (6 bases). CDR1 and CDR2 from the germline V gene are MNHEY and SVGAGI. V lost 6 bases and J lost 7, with 12 bases in between. This CDR3 contains 13 residues. CDR3 region: CASSDGQPEKLFF. The CDR3 bases are TGTGCCAGCAGCGACGGACAGCCTGAAAAACTGTTTTTT.

The rearrangement links TRBV13 to TRBJ2-5; 7 bases match TRBD1. Germline V gene data show CDR1 as PRHDT and CDR2 as FYEKMQ (reference sequence). Unmatched junction bases numbered 8, after V lost 5 bases and J lost 2 bases. The CDR3 contains 15 residues. Written as DNA, the CDR3 is TGTGCCAGCAGCCAGAAACAGGGGCGTCAAGAGACCCAGTACTTC. Protein sequence: CASSQKQGRQETQYF. The entire variable domain, with the rest obtained from reference TRBV13 and TRBJ2-5, is as follows: AAGVIQSPRHLIKEKRETATLKCYPIPRHDTVYWYQQGPGQDPQFLISFYEKMQSDKGSIPDRFSAQQFSDYHSELNMSSLELGDSALYFCASSQKQGRQETQYFGPGTRLLVL.

The chain combines TRBV27 with TRBJ1-1; 8 bases are a match to TRBD1. The CDR3 spans 15 residues. The V segment lost 3 bases and the J segment 4 bases; nucleotides outside the gene matches: 7. Germline lookup yields CDR1 MNHEY and CDR2 SMNVEV (reference sequence). The CDR3 nucleotides read TGTGCCAGCAGTTTTGTCGGACAGGGTACCACTGAAGCTTTCTTT. Translation: CASSFVGQGTTEAFF.

This chain joins TRBV9 and TRBJ1-2; 7 bases align to TRBD1. The CDR3 runs 15 residues. V gave up 4 bases and J gave up 4 bases; unmatched junction bases: 10. Germline CDR1 and CDR2: SGDLS and YYNGEE. The CDR3 here is CASSPTTGVGYGYTF. The CDR3 bases are TGTGCCAGCAGCCCGACTACAGGGGTGGGCTATGGCTACACCTTC.

The table lists this clone with a few counts. This rearrangement joins TRBV5-4 to TRBJ2-7; D might be TRBD2 (6 bases). This CDR3 spans 15 amino acids. The germline V gene has CDR1 SGHNT and CDR2 YYREEE (reference sequence). V gave up 2 bases and J gave up 2 bases, with 14 bases separating them. The chain's CDR3 is CASSFGGGVPYEQYF. The CDR3 nucleotides read TGTGCCAGCAGCTTCGGGGGTGGAGTCCCCTACGAGCAGTACTTC. The variable domain in full, completed from reference TRBV5-4 and TRBJ2-7, reads ETGVTQSPTHLIKTRGQQVTLRCSSQSGHNTVSWYQQALGQGPQFIFQYYREEENGRGNFPPRFSGLQFPNYSSELNVNALELDDSALYLCASSFGGGVPYEQYFGPGTRLTVT.

The CDR3 loop reads CASSEYGGAYQPYGYTF. For the CDR3, the DNA is TGTGCCAGCAGTGAATATGGGGGGGCCTACCAACCCTATGGCTACACCTTC. This chain joins TRBV6-1 and TRBJ1-2; D might be TRBD1 (6 bases). Germline values: CDR1 MNHNS, CDR2 SASEGT. Trimming stripped 2 bases from V and 4 bases from J, with 20 bases between. The CDR3 runs to 17 residues.

V is TRBV30 and J is TRBJ1-4; D gene ambiguous. Germline lookup yields CDR1 GTSNPN and CDR2 SVGIG (reference sequence). The CDR3 runs 14 residues. Trimming shortened V by 0 bases and J by 7 bases, and 12 bases separated the two germline ends. CDR3 DNA: TGTGCCTGGAGTGTACGGGCAGCAGGTGAAAAACTGTTTTTT. This translates into CAWSVRAAGEKLFF.

This clone was seen once. V usage is TRBV10-3 and J usage is TRBJ1-1; a possible D gene is TRBD1 (5 bases). The length of the CDR3 is 14 residues. From germline, CDR1 is ENHRY and CDR2 SYGVKD. Trimming took 6 bases from V and 3 from J, leaving 14 bases between them. Written as DNA, the CDR3 is TGTGCCATCAGGGGGGACCAAGGGGACACTGAAGCTTTCTTT. Residues: CAIRGDQGDTEAFF.

The rearrangement links TRBV10-3 to TRBJ1-1; no reliable D call. V was cut by 2 bases and J by 4 bases, with 5 bases left in between. Germline V CDR1 and CDR2: ENHRY, SYGVKD. CDR3 size: 12 residues. The CDR3 protein is CAISEGSTEAFF. The CDR3 region has the DNA TGTGCCATCAGTGAGGGGAGCACTGAAGCTTTCTTT.